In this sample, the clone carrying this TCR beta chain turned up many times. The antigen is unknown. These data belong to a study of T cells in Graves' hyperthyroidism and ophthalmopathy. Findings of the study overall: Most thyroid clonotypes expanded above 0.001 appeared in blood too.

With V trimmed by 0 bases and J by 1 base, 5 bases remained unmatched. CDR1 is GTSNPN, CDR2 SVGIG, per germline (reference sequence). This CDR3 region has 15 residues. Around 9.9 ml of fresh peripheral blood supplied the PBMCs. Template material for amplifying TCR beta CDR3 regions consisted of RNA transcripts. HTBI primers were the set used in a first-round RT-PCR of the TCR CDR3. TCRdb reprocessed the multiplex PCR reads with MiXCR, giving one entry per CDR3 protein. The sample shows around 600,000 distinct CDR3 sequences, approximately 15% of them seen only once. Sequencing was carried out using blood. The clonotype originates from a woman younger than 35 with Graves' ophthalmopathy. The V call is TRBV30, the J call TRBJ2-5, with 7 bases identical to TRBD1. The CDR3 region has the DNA TGTGCCTGGAGTGTACTACAGGGGACCCAAGAGACCCAGTACTTC. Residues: CAWSVLQGTQETQYF.